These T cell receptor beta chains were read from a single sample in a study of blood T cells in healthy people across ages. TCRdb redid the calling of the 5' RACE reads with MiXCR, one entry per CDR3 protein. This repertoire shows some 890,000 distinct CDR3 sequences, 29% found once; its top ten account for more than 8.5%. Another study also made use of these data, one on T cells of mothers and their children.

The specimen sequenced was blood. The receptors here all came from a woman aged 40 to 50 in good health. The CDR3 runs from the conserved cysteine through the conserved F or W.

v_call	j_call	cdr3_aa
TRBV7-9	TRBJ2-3	CASSPQGSSTDTQYF
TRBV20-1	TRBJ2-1	CSARAPGRTETFYNEQFF
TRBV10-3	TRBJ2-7	CAISGTGGSYEQYF
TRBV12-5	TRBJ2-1	CASGLATQSEQFF
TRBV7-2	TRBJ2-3	CASSPRTGGVSTDTQYF
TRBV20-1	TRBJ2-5	CSASPGTLKQETQYF
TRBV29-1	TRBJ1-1	CSVTQGAEAFF
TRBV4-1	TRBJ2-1	CASSQDNGQVYNEQFF
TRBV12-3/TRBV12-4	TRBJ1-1	CASNNGQGTEAFF
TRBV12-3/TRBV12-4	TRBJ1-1	CASSFPPDEAFF
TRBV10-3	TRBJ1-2	CAISDQLANYGYTF
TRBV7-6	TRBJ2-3	CASSSYPPAGGSSDTQYF
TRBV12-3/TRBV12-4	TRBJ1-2	CASSPQGNHGYTF
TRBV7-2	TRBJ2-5	CASSQDSYKQYF